Following are 9 T cell receptor beta chains from one sample sequenced in a study of OX40 agonist ivuxolimab in advanced cancers. The receptor library was made with the immunoSEQ multiplex PCR assay. TCRdb took this table from immuneACCESS and kept in-frame rearrangements with V and J called. Such tables lack part of the clones; where checked against another copy, unresolved V genes explain under half of the gap, and the rest is unexplained. The sample records approximately 69,000 clones, about 80% of which are singletons. The ten largest clones represent about 2.1% of the sample. The sample consisted of CD4+ or CD8+ T cells sorted from blood, taken in a trial of the OX40 agonist ivuxolimab. These receptors came from an adult with an advanced solid tumor such as melanoma, head and neck, liver or kidney cancer.

The chain links TRBV6-1 to TRBJ2-1; D might be TRBD1 or TRBD2, each matching 5 bases. The CDR3 runs to 16 residues. From germline, CDR1 is MNHNS and CDR2 SASEGT. The V and J ends lost 0 bases and 6 bases respectively, with 15 bases between them. Here the CDR3 reads CASSEARGRVINEQFF. The CDR3 nucleotides read TGTGCCAGCAGTGAAGCGAGGGGCAGGGTTATCAATGAGCAGTTCTTC.

The J gene is TRBJ2-1, the V gene TRBV28; unclear D gene. The CDR3 covers 16 residues. V lost 5 bases and J lost 0, with 14 bases in between. In germline, CDR1 is MDHEN, CDR2 SYDVKM. The CDR3: CASSPRPRSSYNEQFF. The CDR3 DNA reads as TGTGCCAGCAGTCCCCGACCGCGAAGCTCCTACAATGAGCAGTTCTTC.

This chain uses TRBV18 with TRBJ1-5, with D possibly being TRBD1 (5 bases). V was pared by 3 bases and J by 4 bases, with 19 bases between. The CDR3 totals 17 residues. Looked up from germline, CDR1 is KGHSH and CDR2 is LQKENI. This chain's CDR3 is CASSPEGRSRENQPQHF. The CDR3 DNA sequence: TGTGCCAGCTCACCTGAAGGGCGAAGCAGGGAAAATCAGCCCCAGCATTTT. Combining the CDR3 with reference TRBV18 and TRBJ1-5 gives the whole variable domain NAGVMQNPRHLVRRRGQEARLRCSPMKGHSHVYWYRQLPEEGLKFMVYLQKENIIDESGMPKERFSAEFPKEGPSILRIQQVVRGDSAAYFCASSPEGRSRENQPQHFGDGTRLSIL.

J is TRBJ2-7 and V is TRBV5-5, with D possibly TRBD1 on 5 matching bases. Germline V CDR1 and CDR2: SGHKS, YYEKEE (reference sequence). CDR3 size: 15 residues. Trimming pared 0 bases from V and 1 base from J, leaving 11 bases between. The CDR3 DNA reads as TGTGCCAGCAGCTTGGAGGGAAGGGGTTCCTACGAGCAGTACTTC. It is translated as CASSLEGRGSYEQYF. Full variable domain (outside the CDR3, taken from reference TRBV5-5 and TRBJ2-7): DAGVTQSPTHLIKTRGQQVTLRCSPISGHKSVSWYQQVLGQGPQFIFQYYEKEERGRGNFPDRFSARQFPNYSSELNVNALLLGDSALYLCASSLEGRGSYEQYFGPGTRLTVT.

The chain joins TRBV6-4 to TRBJ1-5; no reliable D call. This CDR3 has 15 residues. V gave up 8 bases and J gave up 6 bases, with 20 bases separating them. Looked up from germline, CDR1 is MRHNA and CDR2 is SNTAGT. The CDR3 bases are TGTGCCAGCGGAGGCGGGGAGGGAGGTAGTCAGCCCCAGCATTTT. Protein: CASGGGEGGSQPQHF.

V gene TRBV6-1 combines with J gene TRBJ1-5, with unresolved D. V was shortened by 1 base and J by 6 bases, with 7 bases between the two germline ends. This CDR3 is built from 13 residues. Germline CDR1 is MNHNS and CDR2 is SASEGT. CDR3 sequence: CASSEGPSQPQHF. CDR3 nucleotide sequence: TGTGCCAGCAGTGAAGGACCGAGTCAGCCCCAGCATTTT.

This chain connects TRBV4-2 to TRBJ2-7; D remains unclear. The CDR3 runs 15 residues. The germline V gene has CDR1 LGHNA and CDR2 YNFKEQ. V lost 1 base, J lost 0 bases, and 10 bases lay in between. CDR3 coding DNA: TGTGCCAGCAGCCAAGGAGGCAAGAGCTCCTACGAGCAGTACTTC. Protein sequence: CASSQGGKSSYEQYF.

The chain uses TRBV19 and TRBJ2-3; TRBD1 agrees at 7 bases. This CDR3 is built from 15 residues. Germline V gene lookup returns CDR1 LNHDA and CDR2 SQIVND (reference sequence). Unmatched junction bases numbered 7, after V lost 5 bases and J lost 2 bases. The CDR3 DNA is TGTGCCAGTAGTGTTGACAGGGCTCTCACAGATACGCAGTATTTT. Translated: CASSVDRALTDTQYF.

The chain couples TRBV30 to TRBJ2-5, with 8 nucleotides matching TRBD2. Germline trimming cut 2 bases from V and 5 bases from J; bases unmatched to any gene: 4. CDR3 length: 13 amino acids. The germline V gene encodes CDR1 GTSNPN and CDR2 SVGIG (reference sequence). DNA for the CDR3: TGTGCCTGGAGTTCCGGGGGGGATGAGACCCAGTACTTC. Protein product: CAWSSGGDETQYF. Supplemented by reference TRBV30 and TRBJ2-5, the full variable domain reads SQTIHQWPATLVQPVGSPLSLECTVEGTSNPNLYWYRQAAGRGLQLLFYSVGIGQISSEVPQNLSASRPQDRQFILSSKKLLLSDSGFYLCAWSSGGDETQYFGPGTRLLVL.